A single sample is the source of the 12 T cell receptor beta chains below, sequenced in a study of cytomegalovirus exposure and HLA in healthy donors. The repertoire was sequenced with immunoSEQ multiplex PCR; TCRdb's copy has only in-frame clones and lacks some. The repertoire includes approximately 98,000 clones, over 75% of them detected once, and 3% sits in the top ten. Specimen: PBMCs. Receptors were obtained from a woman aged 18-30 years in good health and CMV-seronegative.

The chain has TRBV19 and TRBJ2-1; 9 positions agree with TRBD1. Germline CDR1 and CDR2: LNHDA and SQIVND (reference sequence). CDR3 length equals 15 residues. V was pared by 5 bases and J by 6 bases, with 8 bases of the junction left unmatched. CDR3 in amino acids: CASSLSGTGSNEQFF. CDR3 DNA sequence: TGTGCCAGTAGTCTCTCCGGGACAGGGAGCAATGAGCAGTTCTTC. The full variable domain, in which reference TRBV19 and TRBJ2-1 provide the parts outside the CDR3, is DGGITQSPKYLFRKEGQNVTLSCEQNLNHDAMYWYRQDPGQGLRLIYYSQIVNDFQKGDIAEGYSVSREKKESFPLTVTSAQKNPTAFYLCASSLSGTGSNEQFFGPGTRLTVL.

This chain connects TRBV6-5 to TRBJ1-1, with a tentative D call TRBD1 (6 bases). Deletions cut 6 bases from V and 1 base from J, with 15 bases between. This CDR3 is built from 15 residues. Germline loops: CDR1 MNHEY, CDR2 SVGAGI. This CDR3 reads CASSISGERNTEAFF. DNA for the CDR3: TGTGCCAGCAGCATTTCAGGGGAAAGGAACACTGAAGCTTTCTTT.

The CDR3 nucleotides read TGTGCCAGCAGCTCAACTCCGGGGGGCTACACCTTC. Protein sequence: CASSSTPGGYTF. V is TRBV5-6 and J is TRBJ1-2; D unclear. Trimming removed 3 bases at V and 8 bases at J, with 11 bases between. There are 12 residues in the CDR3. Germline V gene sequence: CDR1 SGHDT, CDR2 YYEEEE. The variable domain in full, with the rest retrieved from reference TRBV5-6 and TRBJ1-2, is DAGVTQSPTHLIKTRGQQVTLRCSPKSGHDTVSWYQQALGQGPQFIFQYYEEEERQRGNFPDRFSGHQFPNYSSELNVNALLLGDSALYLCASSSTPGGYTFGSGTRLTVV.

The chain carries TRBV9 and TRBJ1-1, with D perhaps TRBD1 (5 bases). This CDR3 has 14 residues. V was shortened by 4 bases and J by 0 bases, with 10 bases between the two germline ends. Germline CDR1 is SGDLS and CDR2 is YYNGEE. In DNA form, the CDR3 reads TGTGCCAGCAGCCCCGACAGCATGAACACTGAAGCTTTCTTT. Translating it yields CASSPDSMNTEAFF.

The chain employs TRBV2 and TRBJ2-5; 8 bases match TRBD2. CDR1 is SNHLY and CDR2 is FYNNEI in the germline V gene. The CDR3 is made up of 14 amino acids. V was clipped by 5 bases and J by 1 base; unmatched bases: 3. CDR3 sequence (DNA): TGTGCCAGCAGTCCTGGACTAGCCCAAGAGACCCAGTACTTC. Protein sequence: CASSPGLAQETQYF.

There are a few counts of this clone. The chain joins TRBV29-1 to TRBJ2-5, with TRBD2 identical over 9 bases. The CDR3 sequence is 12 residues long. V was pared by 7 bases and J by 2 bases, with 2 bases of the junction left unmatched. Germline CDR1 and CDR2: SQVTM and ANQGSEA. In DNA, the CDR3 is TGCAGCGCGCTAGCGGGGCAAGAGACCCAGTACTTC. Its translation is CSALAGQETQYF.

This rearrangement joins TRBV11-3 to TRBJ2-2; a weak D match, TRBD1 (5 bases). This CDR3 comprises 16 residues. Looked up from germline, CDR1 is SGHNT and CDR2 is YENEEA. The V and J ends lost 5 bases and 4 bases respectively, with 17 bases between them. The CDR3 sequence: CASSLLEWGSTGELFF. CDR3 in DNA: TGTGCCAGCAGCCTGCTTGAGTGGGGCAGCACCGGGGAGCTGTTTTTT.

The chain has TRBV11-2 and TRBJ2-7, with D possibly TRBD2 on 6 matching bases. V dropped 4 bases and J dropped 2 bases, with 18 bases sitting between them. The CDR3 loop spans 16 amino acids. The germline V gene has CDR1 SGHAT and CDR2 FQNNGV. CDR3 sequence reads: CASSYTFGGPTYEQYF. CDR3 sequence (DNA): TGTGCCAGCAGCTACACTTTCGGGGGACCCACCTACGAGCAGTACTTC.

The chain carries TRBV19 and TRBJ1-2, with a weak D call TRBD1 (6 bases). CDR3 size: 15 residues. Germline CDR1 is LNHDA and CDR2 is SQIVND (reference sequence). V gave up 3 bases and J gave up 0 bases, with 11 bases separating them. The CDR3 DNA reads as TGTGCCAGTAGTATTACGGCAGGGGCTAACTATGGCTACACCTTC. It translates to CASSITAGANYGYTF.

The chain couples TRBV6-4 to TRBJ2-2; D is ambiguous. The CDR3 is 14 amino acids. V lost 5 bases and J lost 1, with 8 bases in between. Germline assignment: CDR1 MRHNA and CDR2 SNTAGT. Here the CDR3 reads CASSRAGNTGELFF. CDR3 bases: TGTGCCAGCAGTCGCGCAGGGAACACCGGGGAGCTGTTTTTT.

CDR3 loop: CASSLSVRVYEQYF. The CDR3 DNA is TGTGCCAGCAGCTTATCTGTCAGGGTCTACGAGCAGTACTTC. The chain is built from TRBV7-8 and TRBJ2-7; TRBD1 is a possible D gene (5 bases). Germline V gene data show CDR1 as SGHVS and CDR2 as FQNEAQ. Trimming removed 2 bases from V and 3 bases from J, with 11 bases in between. The length of the CDR3 is 14 residues.

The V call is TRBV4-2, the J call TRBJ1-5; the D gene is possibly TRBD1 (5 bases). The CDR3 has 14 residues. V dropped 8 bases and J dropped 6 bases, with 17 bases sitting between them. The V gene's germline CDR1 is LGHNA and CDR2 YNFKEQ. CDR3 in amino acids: CASQQERGVQPQHF. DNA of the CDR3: TGTGCCAGCCAACAGGAGAGAGGAGTTCAGCCCCAGCATTTT.